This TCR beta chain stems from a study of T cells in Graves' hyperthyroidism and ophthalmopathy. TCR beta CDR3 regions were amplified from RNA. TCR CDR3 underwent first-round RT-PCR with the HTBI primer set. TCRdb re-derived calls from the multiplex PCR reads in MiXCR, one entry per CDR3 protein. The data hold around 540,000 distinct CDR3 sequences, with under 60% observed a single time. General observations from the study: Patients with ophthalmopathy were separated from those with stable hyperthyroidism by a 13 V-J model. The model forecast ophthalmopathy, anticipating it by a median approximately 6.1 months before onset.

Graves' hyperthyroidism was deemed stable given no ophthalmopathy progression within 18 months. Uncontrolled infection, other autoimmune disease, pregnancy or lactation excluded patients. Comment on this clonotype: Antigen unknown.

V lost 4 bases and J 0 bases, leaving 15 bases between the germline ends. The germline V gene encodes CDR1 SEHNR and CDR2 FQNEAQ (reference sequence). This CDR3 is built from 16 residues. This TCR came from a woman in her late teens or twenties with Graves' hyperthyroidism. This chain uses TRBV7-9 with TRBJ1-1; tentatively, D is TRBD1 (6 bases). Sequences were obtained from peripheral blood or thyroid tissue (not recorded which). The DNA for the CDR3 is TGTGCCAGCAGCTCGGGGGGCACAGTGCTGAACACTGAAGCTTTCTTT. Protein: CASSSGGTVLNTEAFF.